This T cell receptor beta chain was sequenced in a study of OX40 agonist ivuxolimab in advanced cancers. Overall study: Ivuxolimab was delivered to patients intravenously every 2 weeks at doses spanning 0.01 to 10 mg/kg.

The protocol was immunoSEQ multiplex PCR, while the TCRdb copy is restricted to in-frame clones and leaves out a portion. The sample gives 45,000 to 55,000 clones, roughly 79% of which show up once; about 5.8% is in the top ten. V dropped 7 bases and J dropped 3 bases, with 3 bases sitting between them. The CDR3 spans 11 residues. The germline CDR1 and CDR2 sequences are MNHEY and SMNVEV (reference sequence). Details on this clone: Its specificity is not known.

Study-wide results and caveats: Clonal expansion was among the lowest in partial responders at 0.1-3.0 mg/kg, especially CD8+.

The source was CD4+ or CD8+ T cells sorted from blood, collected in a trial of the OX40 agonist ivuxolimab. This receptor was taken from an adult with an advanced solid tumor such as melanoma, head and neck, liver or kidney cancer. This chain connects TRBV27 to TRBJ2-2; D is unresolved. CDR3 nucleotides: TGTGCCAGCACCCACACCGGGGAGCTGTTTTTT. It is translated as CASTHTGELFF.